These 11 T cell receptor beta chains were sequenced from one sample in a study of OX40 agonist ivuxolimab in advanced cancers. The library was obtained by the immunoSEQ multiplex PCR assay. Not all clones reach the TCRdb copy of this immuneACCESS table, which keeps in-frame sequences only. Checked studies attribute under half of the gap to unresolved V genes and leave the rest unexplained. This sample holds 80,000 or so clones; 90% were observed only once. In total, the top ten clones hold more than 1.5% of the sample. The material sequenced was CD4+ or CD8+ T cells sorted from blood, taken in a trial of the OX40 agonist ivuxolimab. These TCRs come from an adult with an advanced solid tumor such as melanoma, head and neck, liver or kidney cancer.

The gene calls are TRBV5-4 and TRBJ2-7; possibly TRBD1 for D (6 bases). This CDR3 has 15 residues. Germline CDR1 is SGHNT and CDR2 is YYREEE (reference sequence). Between the trimmed V and J ends, which lost 0 bases and 2 bases, there was a span of 12 bases. The CDR3 reads CASSLDNQGPYEQYF. CDR3 nucleotides: TGTGCCAGCAGCTTGGATAACCAGGGGCCCTACGAGCAGTACTTC.

The J gene is TRBJ2-1, the V gene TRBV15, with D possibly matching TRBD2 (5 bases). In germline, CDR1 is LNHNV, CDR2 YYDKDF (reference sequence). The CDR3 consists of 15 residues. Deletions cut 0 bases from V and 4 bases from J, with 10 bases between. The CDR3 sequence: CATSRDGGPYNEQFF. DNA of the CDR3: TGTGCCACCAGCAGAGATGGAGGACCATACAATGAGCAGTTCTTC.

CDR3 sequence: CASSVDSYTGELFF. Written as DNA, the CDR3 is TGTGCCAGCAGCGTGGACAGTTACACCGGGGAGCTGTTTTTT. This rearrangement joins TRBV9 to TRBJ2-2; D might be TRBD1 (6 bases). The CDR3 sequence is 14 residues long. With 2 bases removed from V and 3 bases from J, the gap between germline ends came to 8 bases. Germline V gene lookup returns CDR1 SGDLS and CDR2 YYNGEE.

The chain carries TRBV11-2 and TRBJ2-7, with D tentatively TRBD1 (5 bases). The CDR3 spans 14 residues. V gave up 5 bases and J gave up 9 bases, with 20 bases separating them. Germline V gene lookup returns CDR1 SGHAT and CDR2 FQNNGV. CDR3 DNA: TGTGCCAGCAGCAACACAAGGGGTAGCTCGGGGCAGTACTTC. Encoded protein: CASSNTRGSSGQYF.

The J gene is TRBJ2-7, the V gene TRBV7-9, with D hard to call. The CDR3 spans 15 residues. The germline V gene encodes CDR1 SEHNR and CDR2 FQNEAQ (reference sequence). V was cut by 5 bases and J by 5 bases, with 19 bases left in between. CDR3 region: CASSPRARPSHEQYF. Here the CDR3 DNA reads TGTGCCAGCAGCCCTAGGGCTAGACCATCCCACGAGCAGTACTTC.

The chain combines TRBV2 with TRBJ1-3; D unclear. The V gene's germline CDR1 is SNHLY and CDR2 FYNNEI. V lost 3 bases to trimming and J lost 8 bases, with 8 bases between them. The CDR3 sequence is 12 residues long. CDR3 amino acids: CASSELVHTIYF. The CDR3 nucleotides are TGTGCCAGCAGTGAGCTGGTCCACACCATATATTTT. Based on the CDR3 plus reference TRBV2 and TRBJ1-3, the full variable domain is EPEVTQTPSHQVTQMGQEVILRCVPISNHLYFYWYRQILGQKVEFLVSFYNNEISEKSEIFDDQFSVERPDGSNFTLKIRSTKLEDSAMYFCASSELVHTIYFGEGSWLTVV.

V is TRBV10-3 and J is TRBJ2-1, with 7 bases lining up with TRBD2. The CDR3 is 16 residues long. Germline V CDR1 and CDR2: ENHRY, SYGVKD. V dropped 4 bases and J dropped 4; count of bases not matched to a gene: 10. CDR3 DNA: TGTGCCATCAGTGGTAGGGCGGGAGAAAGGTACAATGAGCAGTTCTTC. Its translation: CAISGRAGERYNEQFF.

V usage is TRBV11-3 and J usage is TRBJ2-7; tentative D call: TRBD1 (5 bases). This CDR3 has 15 residues. In germline, CDR1 is SGHNT, CDR2 YENEEA. The V and J ends lost 5 bases and 5 bases respectively, with 19 bases between them. The CDR3 loop is CASSPRTHPIDEQYF. CDR3 coding DNA: TGTGCCAGCAGCCCCCGGACACATCCGATCGACGAGCAGTACTTC.

This chain uses TRBV9 with TRBJ2-7; TRBD2 matches 7 bases. With V trimmed by 4 bases and J by 3 bases, 10 bases remained unmatched. Germline V gives CDR1 SGDLS, CDR2 YYNGEE. The CDR3 extends over 15 amino acids. CDR3: CASSSRDYINYEQYF. The CDR3 DNA is TGTGCCAGCAGCTCCCGGGACTATATTAACTACGAGCAGTACTTC. The entire variable domain, with the rest obtained from reference TRBV9 and TRBJ2-7, is as follows: DSGVTQTPKHLITATGQRVTLRCSPRSGDLSVYWYQQSLDQGLQFLIQYYNGEERAKGNILERFSAQQFPDLHSELNLSSLELGDSALYFCASSSRDYINYEQYFGPGTRLTVT.

The genes are TRBV19 and TRBJ1-1; perhaps TRBD1 as D (6 bases). This CDR3 has 14 residues. Germline CDR1 reads LNHDA; CDR2 reads SQIVND (reference sequence). Trimming removed 5 bases at V and 0 bases at J, with 10 bases between. The CDR3 is CASSERQVNTEAFF. CDR3 sequence (DNA): TGTGCCAGTAGTGAACGACAGGTGAACACTGAAGCTTTCTTT.

The chain is built from TRBV11-3 and TRBJ2-5; 14 nucleotides agree with TRBD2. Germline lookup yields CDR1 SGHNT and CDR2 YENEEA. Trimming cost V 5 bases and J 2 bases; bases outside gene matches: 7. The CDR3 has 17 residues. In nucleotides, the CDR3 is TGTGCCAGCAGCCCAGCAGGGACTAGCGGGGGACAAGAGACCCAGTACTTC. This codes for CASSPAGTSGGQETQYF.